This T cell receptor beta chain was sequenced during a study of blood T cell repertoires in COVID-19. In germline, CDR1 is LGHDT, CDR2 YNNKEL (reference sequence). This CDR3 has 15 residues. V gave up 1 base and J gave up 1 base; unmatched junction bases: 3. Per the original methods: By means of reference gene primer amplification, nucleated cell counts were estimated. Libraries were prepared by immunoSEQ multiplex PCR; TCRdb keeps only in-frame clonotypes and omits some of them. V and J calls plus clone size are reproduced from that table; the DNA served to infer D and trimming. The sample yields 95,000 to 100,000 clones, less than 85% seen once.

The receptor was isolated from a human donor in a cohort sampled during active COVID-19. Sequenced material: peripheral blood. The rearrangement joins TRBV3-1 (or the pseudogene TRBV3-2) to TRBJ1-1, with 7 bases lining up with TRBD1. CDR3 bases: TGTGCCAGCAGCCAAGCAGACAGGGAGAACACTGAAGCTTTCTTT. It is translated as CASSQADRENTEAFF.